The present entry profiles one TCR beta chain with its context. This sample stems from a study of blood T cell repertoires in COVID-19. Using immunoSEQ multiplex PCR, the repertoire was profiled, and TCRdb retains in-frame clones only, with some absent. Seen here are hundreds of thousands of clones, about nine tenths observed once, and the top ten hold roughly 1.4%. V lost 4 bases and J lost 5; bases outside the gene matches: 4. Germline assignment: CDR1 LGHDT and CDR2 YNNKEL (reference sequence). The CDR3 length is 15 residues. The sequence was collected from a young woman with active or convalescent COVID-19. The material sequenced was peripheral blood. The J gene is TRBJ2-1, the V gene TRBV3-1 (or the pseudogene TRBV3-2); 11 bases are shared with TRBD2. The CDR3 nucleotides read TGTGCCAGCAGCCTTATACTAGCGGGGGACAATGAGCAGTTCTTC. It is translated as CASSLILAGDNEQFF.